This is a list of T cell receptor beta chains from one sample in a study of graft-versus-host responses after intestinal transplantation. For these receptors, no antigen is known. Clones were read by immunoSEQ multiplex PCR, and TCRdb kept only the in-frame ones, dropping some. Of roughly 90,000 clones listed, approximately 90% are singletons. Material: unstimulated CD4+ T cells sorted from spleen or lymph node cells, obtained before transplant. These receptors all come from a human donor who was the organ donor for an intestinal transplant. Each CDR3 is given with its conserved first and last residue. A D gene is named only where the DNA matches it firmly. Only part of the rows carry a size: once, few, many, or a class if the clone is expanded.

size,J,V,D,CDR3,DNA
-,TRBJ2-1,TRBV10-3,-,CAISEGQFLYNEQFF,TGTGCCATCAGTGAGGGGCAGTTTCTCTACAATGAGCAGTTCTTC
-,TRBJ1-1,TRBV30,TRBD1,CAWSVRTGGTEAFF,TGTGCCTGGAGTGTACGGACAGGGGGCACTGAAGCTTTCTTT
-,TRBJ2-3,TRBV7-7,TRBD1,CASSLGQGADTQYF,TGTGCCAGCAGCTTAGGACAGGGGGCAGATACGCAGTATTTT
-,TRBJ2-5,TRBV6-1,TRBD1,CASSDGQGAFQQETQYF,TGTGCCAGCAGTGACGGACAGGGGGCCTTTCAGCAAGAGACCCAGTACTTC
-,TRBJ2-1,TRBV6-5,TRBD2,CASSYPTSGRANEQFF,TGTGCCAGCAGTTACCCGACTAGCGGGAGGGCCAATGAGCAGTTCTTC
-,TRBJ1-5,TRBV7-9,-,CASSLGGGTSNQPQHF,TGTGCCAGCAGCCTCGGTGGCGGTACAAGCAATCAGCCCCAGCATTTT
-,TRBJ1-6,TRBV2,-,CASKIWRVQNNSPLHF,TGTGCCAGCAAGATTTGGAGGGTGCAAAATAATTCACCCCTCCACTTT
-,TRBJ1-3,TRBV7-9,-,CASSRRGGLVTGNTIYF,TGTGCCAGCAGCCGTCGGGGGGGACTCGTCACTGGAAACACCATATATTTT
once,TRBJ2-1,TRBV10-2,-,CASSGGLWGEQFF,TGCGCCAGCAGTGGGGGACTCTGGGGTGAGCAGTTCTTC
-,TRBJ2-2,TRBV27,TRBD1,CASSLSDTPGRGFGGELFF,TGTGCCAGCAGTTTATCCGACACGCCGGGCAGGGGGTTCGGCGGGGAGCTGTTTTTT
once,TRBJ1-4,TRBV29-1,TRBD1,CSVGDRGNEKLFF,TGCAGCGTCGGGGACAGGGGGAATGAAAAACTGTTTTTT
-,TRBJ2-3,TRBV7-9,TRBD1,CASSLEGAILGNTQYF,TGTGCCAGCAGCTTAGAGGGGGCCATCCTGGGGAATACGCAGTATTTT
-,TRBJ1-2,TRBV30,TRBD1,CAWSVNRGLYGYTF,TGTGCCTGGAGTGTTAACAGGGGGCTCTATGGCTACACCTTC
-,TRBJ1-5,TRBV2,TRBD1,CASSGTGVQPQHF,TGTGCCAGCAGTGGGACAGGGGTTCAGCCCCAGCATTTT
-,TRBJ2-2,TRBV12-5,-,CASGLAGNTGELFF,TGTGCTAGTGGTTTGGCAGGGAACACCGGGGAGCTGTTTTTT
-,TRBJ1-1,TRBV5-4,-,CASSLGRGGVMNTEAFF,TGTGCCAGCAGCTTGGGGCGCGGCGGGGTAATGAACACTGAAGCTTTCTTT
once,TRBJ2-3,TRBV4-1,TRBD2,CASSHRLAGVTDTQYF,TGCGCCAGCAGCCACCGACTAGCGGGAGTGACAGATACGCAGTATTTT
-,TRBJ1-1,TRBV19,TRBD1,CASRSTGDTEAFF,TGTGCCAGTAGGTCCACAGGGGACACTGAAGCTTTCTTT
-,TRBJ1-2,TRBV10-3,TRBD1,CAISPTGRANYGYTF,TGTGCCATCAGCCCGACAGGGCGGGCCAACTATGGCTACACCTTC
-,TRBJ1-4,TRBV6-5,-,CASSYSTGFEKLFF,TGTGCCAGCAGTTACTCGACCGGGTTCGAAAAACTGTTTTTT
-,TRBJ2-3,TRBV7-9,-,CASSSRTGSTDTQYF,TGTGCCAGCAGCTCCCGGACGGGGAGCACAGATACGCAGTATTTT
-,TRBJ1-1,TRBV29-1,-,CSVYRGARSTEAFF,TGCAGCGTTTATCGGGGGGCGAGGTCCACTGAAGCTTTCTTT
once,TRBJ2-7,TRBV28,TRBD2,CASSLPSGDSVYEQYF,TGTGCCAGCAGTTTACCGAGCGGGGACTCGGTGTACGAGCAGTACTTC
-,TRBJ1-1,TRBV29-1,TRBD1,CSVEDYRGVRWDTEAFF,TGCAGCGTTGAAGATTACAGGGGGGTTCGTTGGGACACTGAAGCTTTCTTT
-,TRBJ1-5,TRBV7-8,-,CASSLVGRPDNQPQHF,TGTGCCAGCAGCTTAGTGGGCAGACCGGATAATCAGCCCCAGCATTTT
once,TRBJ2-2,TRBV6-5,-,CASSYQGWTGELFF,TGTGCCAGCAGTTACCAGGGATGGACCGGGGAGCTGTTTTTT
-,TRBJ2-3,TRBV5-6,TRBD2,CASSSTSGGYATSDTQYF,TGTGCCAGCAGCTCGACTAGCGGGGGGTATGCTACATCAGATACGCAGTATTTT
-,TRBJ2-1,TRBV5-6,-,CASSLLQFLYNEQFF,TGTGCCAGCAGCTTGCTGCAGTTTTTGTACAATGAGCAGTTCTTC
-,TRBJ2-5,TRBV2,-,CASRWTGISGTQYF,TGTGCCAGCAGGTGGACCGGGATCTCCGGGACCCAGTACTTC
-,TRBJ1-1,TRBV10-3,-,CAISGSGVRYTEAFF,TGTGCCATCAGTGGATCCGGGGTTCGATACACTGAAGCTTTCTTT
-,TRBJ2-5,TRBV18,-,CASSPQLQETQYF,TGTGCCAGCTCACCACAACTTCAAGAGACCCAGTACTTC
-,TRBJ2-1,TRBV21-1,-,CASRALIATPSDNEQFF,TGTGCCAGCAGGGCGTTGATAGCTACACCATCCGACAATGAGCAGTTCTTC
-,TRBJ2-5,TRBV5-1,-,CASSLDWGEQETQYF,TGCGCCAGCAGCTTGGATTGGGGGGAACAAGAGACCCAGTACTTC
-,TRBJ2-1,TRBV5-1,TRBD2,CASSQTSGRSNEQFF,TGCGCCAGCAGCCAGACTAGCGGGAGGAGCAATGAGCAGTTCTTC
-,TRBJ2-7,TRBV6-6,-,CASSFGGERGYEQYF,TGTGCCAGCAGTTTTGGGGGGGAGAGGGGGTACGAGCAGTACTTC
-,TRBJ1-1,TRBV6-6,TRBD1,CASSWDRNTEAFF,TGTGCCAGCAGTTGGGACAGGAACACTGAAGCTTTCTTT
-,TRBJ1-2,TRBV2,TRBD1,CASSEARAGGDGYTF,TGTGCCAGCAGTGAAGCGCGAGCAGGGGGCGATGGCTACACCTTC
-,TRBJ1-2,TRBV15,TRBD1,CATNPDRNYGYTF,TGTGCCACCAACCCGGACAGGAACTATGGCTACACCTTC
-,TRBJ1-1,TRBV19,-,CASSNRQVAMNTEAFF,TGTGCCAGTAGTAACCGACAGGTAGCCATGAACACTGAAGCTTTCTTT
-,TRBJ2-5,TRBV28,TRBD2,CASRPTLAGLVETQYF,TGTGCCAGCAGGCCGACACTAGCGGGATTAGTAGAGACCCAGTACTTC
-,TRBJ2-3,TRBV6-6,TRBD2,CASRPRLAGRDTQYF,TGTGCCAGCAGACCCCGACTAGCGGGAAGGGATACGCAGTATTTT
-,TRBJ2-3,TRBV27,-,CASSYRRRGTDTQYF,TGTGCCAGCAGTTACAGGCGGAGGGGCACAGATACGCAGTATTTT
-,TRBJ1-6,TRBV6-5,-,CASSFQGSPLHF,TGTGCCAGCAGTTTTCAGGGATCACCCCTCCACTTT